The 20 T cell receptor beta chains below all came from one sample that was sequenced in a study of CD8 T cells in ankylosing spondylitis. MiXCR, applied by TCRdb to the 5' RACE reads, yields one record per CDR3 protein. This table holds approximately 210,000 distinct CDR3 sequences, 9.5% to 15% found once. Sequencing used blood, either unsorted or a sorted T cell fraction (not recorded which). The receptors here all came from a male donor with ankylosing spondylitis or in good health (not recorded which).

At least ten counts were recorded for this clonotype. The J gene is TRBJ2-7, the V gene TRBV20-1, with 8 nucleotides matching TRBD1. V was clipped by 4 bases and J by 5 bases; unmatched bases: 1. Germline V gives CDR1 DFQATT, CDR2 SNEGSKA (reference sequence). CDR3 length: 11 residues. CDR3 coding DNA: TGCAGTGCTACGACAGGGGACGAGCAGTACTTC. This codes for CSATTGDEQYF.

This clonotype occurred many times. The gene calls are TRBV4-1 and TRBJ2-7; 8 nucleotides agree with TRBD1. This CDR3 has 15 residues. The V segment lost 1 base and the J segment 6 bases; nucleotides outside the gene matches: 8. CDR1 and CDR2 from the germline V gene are MGHRA and YSYEKL. The CDR3 sequence: CASSQGGTGKGEQYF. In DNA form, the CDR3 reads TGCGCCAGCAGCCAAGGGGGGACAGGAAAAGGCGAGCAGTACTTC.

Many counts were recorded for this clonotype. J is TRBJ2-7 and V is TRBV7-9; D uncertain. Germline assignment: CDR1 SEHNR and CDR2 FQNEAQ (reference sequence). V was cut by 1 base and J by 4 bases, with 8 bases left in between. This CDR3 comprises 13 residues. CDR3 coding DNA: TGTGCCAGCAGCTTAGGCAGCGATTACGAGCAGTACTTC. This translates into CASSLGSDYEQYF.

This clonotype occurred many times. CDR3 sequence reads: CASSIWGNEQYF. DNA for the CDR3: TGTGCCAGCAGTATCTGGGGAAACGAGCAGTACTTC. J is TRBJ2-7 and V is TRBV27, with D unresolved. Per the germline V gene, CDR1 is MNHEY and CDR2 is SMNVEV (reference sequence). The CDR3 has 12 amino acids. V shed 5 bases and J shed 5 bases, with 10 bases lying between them.

J is TRBJ2-2 and V is TRBV7-6, with D possibly TRBD2 on 5 matching bases. Per the germline V gene, CDR1 is SGHVS and CDR2 is FNYEAQ. V lost 1 base and J 4 bases, leaving 10 bases between the germline ends. CDR3 length equals 15 residues. DNA for the CDR3: TGTGCCAGCAGCTTAGGCCAGGCGGGCACCGGGGAGCTGTTTTTT. Translation: CASSLGQAGTGELFF.

This clonotype was seen a few times. This chain uses TRBV7-2 with TRBJ2-1, with TRBD1 matching 9 bases. Trimming removed 2 bases from V and 8 bases from J; junction bases left unmatched: 7. The V gene's germline CDR1 is SGHTA and CDR2 FQGNSA. The CDR3 sequence is 15 residues long. CDR3 nucleotides: TGTGCCAGCAGCTTACCGGGACAGGGAGGGGATGAGCAGTTCTTC. Protein: CASSLPGQGGDEQFF.

This clonotype appeared a few times. V gene TRBV4-1 combines with J gene TRBJ2-7; D is perhaps TRBD2 (6 bases). The germline gives CDR1 MGHRA, CDR2 YSYEKL. The CDR3 extends over 18 amino acids. With 0 bases removed from V and 6 bases from J, the gap between germline ends came to 24 bases. The CDR3 coding sequence is TGCGCCAGCAGCCAAGAGATCAGGCGGGATCTCAGCAAGGGCGAGCAGTACTTC. Translating gives CASSQEIRRDLSKGEQYF.

The V gene is TRBV12-3 or TRBV12-4, the J gene TRBJ2-1, with a possible D match to TRBD1 (5 bases). Trimming pared 3 bases from V and 5 bases from J, leaving 14 bases between. The CDR3 spans 15 residues. Here the CDR3 reads CASSFWGKGHNEQFF. CDR3 DNA: TGTGCCAGCAGTTTTTGGGGAAAGGGGCACAATGAGCAGTTCTTC.

The CDR3 DNA reads as TGTGCCAGCAGCTTAGGGCAGGGGGAGACAGATACGCAGTATTTT. Translated: CASSLGQGETDTQYF. V gene TRBV7-9 combines with J gene TRBJ2-3, with 7 bases lining up with TRBD1. Germline CDR1 SEHNR, CDR2 FQNEAQ (reference sequence). V lost 1 base, J lost 3 bases, and 4 bases stayed unmatched. This CDR3 has 15 residues.

The chain uses TRBV4-1 and TRBJ2-7; D might be TRBD1 or TRBD2, each matching 5 bases. The CDR3 has 15 amino acids. Germline CDR1 reads MGHRA; CDR2 reads YSYEKL. V lost 4 bases and J lost 7, with 20 bases in between. The CDR3, as DNA: TGCGCCAGCAGCCGTGGGACCGATACCCCTTGGGAGCAGTACTTC. Translated: CASSRGTDTPWEQYF.

The J gene is TRBJ1-4, the V gene TRBV19, with 9 bases aligning to TRBD1. The length of the CDR3 is 16 residues. CDR1 is LNHDA and CDR2 is SQIVND in the germline V gene (reference sequence). J was trimmed by 6 bases and V by 5 bases; bases with no gene match: 10. The CDR3 protein is CASSGTGPPRDEKLFF. CDR3 DNA: TGTGCCAGTAGTGGGACAGGGCCACCTCGGGATGAAAAACTGTTTTTT.

This clonotype was observed a handful of times. V gene TRBV5-6 combines with J gene TRBJ2-7; a weak D match, TRBD2 (6 bases). The germline gives CDR1 SGHDT, CDR2 YYEEEE. The CDR3 consists of 12 residues. V was pared by 7 bases and J by 2 bases, with 10 bases between. This CDR3 reads CASGLPPYEQYF. The CDR3, as DNA: TGTGCCAGCGGACTACCTCCCTACGAGCAGTACTTC.

V is TRBV25-1 and J is TRBJ2-4; 9 nucleotides align to TRBD2. Germline-derived CDR1 and CDR2 are MGHDK and SYGVNS. The length of the CDR3 is 15 residues. V trimming: 8 bases; J trimming: 1 base; junction bases outside the gene matches: 6. The DNA for the CDR3 is TGTGCCAGCCGAGGGGCGGGAGGGGCCAAAAACATTCAGTACTTC. Its protein is CASRGAGGAKNIQYF. Full variable domain (rest looked up from reference TRBV25-1 and TRBJ2-4): EADIYQTPRYLVIGTGKKITLECSQTMGHDKMYWYQQDPGMELHLIHYSYGVNSTEKGDLSSESTVSRIRTEHFPLTLESARPSHTSQYLCASRGAGGAKNIQYFGAGTRLSVL.

There are a few counts of this clonotype. The CDR3 nucleotides are TGTGCCAGCAGTTTTCAGGGGTCTAGCACGTATTTT. Translated: CASSFQGSSTYF. The chain is built from TRBV27 and TRBJ2-3; possibly TRBD1 for D (6 bases). The CDR3 is 12 residues long. The germline CDR1 and CDR2 sequences are MNHEY and SMNVEV (reference sequence). V was clipped by 3 bases and J by 14 bases, with 15 bases between them.

CDR3 amino acids: CASSQDWALSYEQYF. The CDR3 DNA sequence: TGTGCCAGCAGCCAGGACTGGGCCCTCTCCTACGAGCAGTACTTC. The rearrangement joins TRBV5-5 to TRBJ2-7; tentative D call: TRBD2 (5 bases). With 4 bases removed from V and 0 bases from J, the gap between germline ends came to 14 bases. The CDR3 extends over 15 amino acids. Germline V gene lookup returns CDR1 SGHKS and CDR2 YYEKEE (reference sequence).

This clonotype was recorded once. The V and J genes are TRBV5-4 and TRBJ1-2, with D unclear. The germline V and J ends were trimmed by 0 bases and 4 bases, with 13 bases remaining between them. The CDR3 is 15 residues long. Germline-derived CDR1 and CDR2 are SGHNT and YYREEE (reference sequence). CDR3 amino acids: CASSLGHSDPYGYTF. The CDR3 DNA reads TGTGCCAGCAGCTTGGGACATTCGGATCCCTATGGCTACACCTTC.

This clonotype was seen a few times. The chain links TRBV27 to TRBJ2-7; the D gene is possibly TRBD2 (6 bases). This CDR3 region has 13 residues. Germline lookup yields CDR1 MNHEY and CDR2 SMNVEV (reference sequence). With 6 bases removed from V and 2 bases from J, the gap between germline ends came to 11 bases. The DNA for the CDR3 is TGTGCCAGCAGATCCGGGGGAGCCTACGAGCAGTACTTC. Translation gives CASRSGGAYEQYF.

The V and J genes are TRBV12-3 or TRBV12-4 and TRBJ1-1; D is unresolved. The V end lost 2 bases, the J end lost 3 bases, and 10 bases lay between the germline ends. The CDR3 length is 14 residues. The CDR3 sequence is CASSLIAGDTEAFF. The CDR3 nucleotides read TGTGCCAGCAGTTTAATAGCTGGAGACACTGAAGCTTTCTTT.

This clonotype occurred many times. The V call is TRBV12-3 or TRBV12-4, the J call TRBJ2-1; D is possibly TRBD2 (6 bases). V was trimmed by 1 base and J by 9 bases, leaving 28 bases between them. CDR3 size: 19 residues. The CDR3 is CASSLVVGGTIRNLCEQFF. CDR3 nucleotides: TGTGCCAGCAGTTTAGTTGTCGGCGGGACCATCCGGAATTTGTGTGAGCAGTTCTTC.

Note on this clonotype: One end of the junction fails to match germline, which may point to a read error. CDR3: CASSKWGTTNHANF. The CDR3 coding sequence is TGTGCCAGCAGCAAATGGGGGACAACAAACCACGCGAACTTC. This sequence joins TRBV5-5 and TRBJ2-7, with D possibly being TRBD1 (6 bases). The germline CDR1 and CDR2 sequences are SGHKS and YYEKEE (reference sequence). This CDR3 is built from 14 residues.